The present T cell receptor beta chain was sequenced within a study of blood T cell repertoires in COVID-19. Turning to the study itself: T cells, B-cell-depleted T cells, or PBMCs supplied cDNA or gDNA.

Measured with immunoSEQ multiplex PCR; TCRdb has only the in-frame clones, and not every one. The sample lists 25,000 to 30,000 clones; 60% to 80% were seen once. This clone was detected only a few times. The sample taken for sequencing was peripheral blood. The clonotype was recovered from a woman between 65 and 79 years old with active or convalescent COVID-19.

For the CDR3, the DNA is TGTGCCAGTAGTATGGTTGAGGGAACTGAAGCTTTCTTT. Encoded protein: CASSMVEGTEAFF. The rearrangement joins TRBV19 to TRBJ1-1; D is unclear. V was cut by 3 bases and J by 5 bases, with 10 bases left in between. Germline values: CDR1 LNHDA, CDR2 SQIVND (reference sequence). The CDR3 consists of 13 residues.